This T cell receptor beta chain derives from a study of T cell clonotyping in hematopoietic cell transplantation. Findings of the study overall: At the given depth, recipient repertoires were over 95% de novo clonotypes. No sorting was done, leaving CD4 and CD8 contributions mixed. After transplant, recipient diversity fell while pathologically expanded clonotypes grew through day 180. Higher Inverse Simpson Index values in graft donor and pretransplant recipient predicted broader posttransplant TCR diversity.

Using immunoSEQ multiplex PCR, the repertoire was profiled, and TCRdb retains in-frame clones only, with some absent. The data contain 35,000 to 45,000 clones, around 95% of them seen just once; the ten biggest clones take up 0.85% to 0.9%. The CDR3 spans 18 residues. Trimming removed 4 bases from V and 7 bases from J; junction bases left unmatched: 20. Germline CDR1 is MNHNS and CDR2 is SASEGT. Note on this clone: Antigen unknown.

The receptor was isolated from a woman in her fifties or sixties in good health. Some clones in this sample may be carry-over from other donors' samples. The chain employs TRBV6-1 and TRBJ1-2; TRBD1 matches at 8 bases. The sample taken for sequencing was peripheral blood mononuclear cells. The CDR3 DNA is TGTGCCAGCAGTGTATGGACAGGGCCTACCCTAATCAGTGGTGGCTACACCTTC. Amino acids: CASSVWTGPTLISGGYTF.